This entry lists 23 T cell receptor beta chains sequenced from one sample in a study of CD8 T cells in ankylosing spondylitis. Notes on the study in general: Ankylosing spondylitis blood seemed to carry a telltale TCR beta motif made of roughly eight highly homologous variants.

Their antigen targets remain unknown. TCRdb reprocessed the 5' RACE reads with MiXCR, giving one entry per CDR3 protein. The repertoire has fewer than 500,000 distinct CDR3 sequences, 25% to 30% of them found once; the top ten carry about 0.89%. The specimen was blood, either unsorted or a sorted T cell fraction (not recorded which). These receptors were collected from a male donor with ankylosing spondylitis.

This clonotype has only a few counts. The chain uses TRBV12-3 or TRBV12-4 and TRBJ2-2; 14 nucleotides match TRBD2. V shed 6 bases and J 7 bases; nucleotides not matched to a gene: 7. There are 16 residues in the CDR3. This chain's CDR3 is CASSPGLAGVGGELFF. CDR3 DNA: TGTGCCAGCAGCCCGGGACTAGCGGGAGTTGGCGGGGAGCTGTTTTTT.

This clonotype was counted between two and nine times. The CDR3 spells CASSLSGTGGLSEAFF. The CDR3 nucleotides are TGTGCCAGCAGCTTATCTGGGACAGGGGGTTTATCTGAAGCTTTCTTT. The chain uses TRBV11-2 and TRBJ1-1, with TRBD1 matching 11 bases. CDR1 and CDR2 from the germline V gene are SGHAT and FQNNGV. The CDR3 totals 16 residues. The ends lost 2 bases at V and 6 bases at J; junction bases unmatched: 8.

The rearrangement joins TRBV3-1 to TRBJ1-6; possible D gene TRBD1, 5 bases. The CDR3 extends over 14 amino acids. Trimming stripped 4 bases from V and 8 bases from J, with 12 bases between. Germline V gene sequence: CDR1 LGHDT, CDR2 YNNKEL (reference sequence). CDR3 amino acids: CASSLIGVDSPLHF. In DNA, the CDR3 is TGTGCCAGCAGCCTCATAGGGGTTGATTCACCCCTCCACTTT.

This clonotype has a handful of counts. The rearrangement joins TRBV11-2 to TRBJ2-1, with 7 bases identical to TRBD2. V dropped 7 bases and J dropped 10; count of bases not matched to a gene: 10. Germline V lookup: CDR1 SGHAT, CDR2 FQNNGV. This CDR3 is built from 13 residues. CDR3 in DNA: TGTGCCAGCAATTTAGGGAGGGCCTTCGAGCAGTTCTTC. Translating gives CASNLGRAFEQFF. Using reference TRBV11-2 and TRBJ2-1 for the parts outside the CDR3, the full variable domain is EAGVAQSPRYKIIEKRQSVAFWCNPISGHATLYWYQQILGQGPKLLIQFQNNGVVDDSQLPKDRFSAERLKGVDSTLKIQPAKLEDSAVYLCASNLGRAFEQFFGPGTRLTVL.

The J gene is TRBJ1-5, the V gene TRBV12-3 or TRBV12-4; possible D gene TRBD1, 6 bases. V was clipped by 1 base and J by 0 bases, with 7 bases between them. This CDR3 spans 15 amino acids. The CDR3 sequence: CASSLGTVSNQPQHF. The CDR3 DNA follows: TGTGCCAGCAGTTTAGGGACAGTTAGCAATCAGCCCCAGCATTTT.

This clonotype was detected only a few times. The genes are TRBV12-3 or TRBV12-4 and TRBJ1-5, with no clear D. V was pared by 3 bases and J by 0 bases, with 6 bases between. The CDR3 is 14 residues long. The CDR3 spells CASSFSDSNQPQHF. The CDR3 bases are TGTGCCAGCAGTTTTTCTGATAGCAATCAGCCCCAGCATTTT.

The chain joins TRBV18 to TRBJ1-1, with unresolved D. There are 12 residues in the CDR3. V was cut by 11 bases and J by 1 base, with 11 bases left in between. Germline values: CDR1 KGHSH, CDR2 LQKENI. CDR3 protein: CAARPTNTEAFF. The CDR3 DNA reads as TGTGCCGCCCGACCTACGAACACTGAAGCTTTCTTT.

At least ten counts were recorded for this clonotype. The chain is built from TRBV28 and TRBJ2-1; 7 bases map to TRBD2. CDR3 size: 14 residues. In germline, CDR1 is MDHEN, CDR2 SYDVKM. J was trimmed by 2 bases and V by 5 bases; bases with no gene match: 3. CDR3 sequence: CASSKGLTYNEQFF. Here the CDR3 DNA reads TGTGCCAGCAGTAAGGGACTAACCTACAATGAGCAGTTCTTC.

This clonotype was counted only a few times. The chain couples TRBV6-5 to TRBJ2-7; D is ambiguous. The ends were cut back, 4 bases at V and 7 bases at J, with 14 bases in the middle. This CDR3 is built from 13 residues. Germline V gene data show CDR1 as MNHEY and CDR2 as SVGAGI. CDR3 DNA: TGTGCCAGCAGTTGGTCTTCTTATGGGGAGCAGTACGTC. It yields the protein CASSWSSYGEQYV.

This clonotype was seen more than once but under ten times. The chain joins TRBV20-1 to TRBJ1-5, with TRBD1 matching over 9 bases. The germline CDR1 and CDR2 sequences are DFQATT and SNEGSKA (reference sequence). J was trimmed by 2 bases and V by 3 bases; bases with no gene match: 5. The CDR3 is 15 residues long. The CDR3 sequence is CSARWTGVGNQPQHF. CDR3 DNA sequence: TGCAGTGCTAGGTGGACAGGGGTTGGCAATCAGCCCCAGCATTTT.

The gene calls are TRBV5-1 and TRBJ2-7; 9 bases are shared with TRBD2. The germline V gene has CDR1 SGHRS and CDR2 YFSETQ. The CDR3 has 14 residues. With 4 bases clipped from V and 0 bases from J, the junction kept 2 bases outside the gene matches. CDR3 residues: CASSPSGDSYEQYV. The CDR3, as DNA: TGCGCCAGCAGCCCTAGCGGGGACTCCTACGAGCAGTACGTC.

CDR3 DNA: TGCGCCAGCAGTTCGACTAGCGGCACAGATACGCAGTATTTT. It yields the protein CASSSTSGTDTQYF. The V gene is TRBV10-1, the J gene TRBJ2-3; 8 positions match TRBD2. The V and J ends lost 5 bases and 1 base, in that order; junction bases with no gene match: 2. CDR3 length: 14 amino acids. Germline V lookup: CDR1 WNHNN, CDR2 SYGVQD (reference sequence).

The V and J genes are TRBV12-5 and TRBJ2-7; no clear D gene. The ends were cut back, 7 bases at V and 5 bases at J, with 3 bases in the middle. CDR1 LGHNT and CDR2 FRNRAP come from the germline V gene. This CDR3 comprises 9 residues. CDR3 sequence reads: CASDHEQYV. CDR3 nucleotide sequence: TGTGCTAGTGATCACGAGCAGTACGTC.

The chain has TRBV11-2 and TRBJ2-2; perhaps D is TRBD1 or TRBD2 (6 bases each). Between the trimmed V and J ends, which lost 3 bases and 1 base, there was a span of 18 bases. Germline V gene sequence: CDR1 SGHAT, CDR2 FQNNGV. The CDR3 spans 18 residues. The CDR3 DNA sequence: TGTGCCAGCAGCTTCGAGCCGGGGGCGGCAGGGAACACCGGGGAGCTGTTTTTT. It encodes CASSFEPGAAGNTGELFF.

The genes are TRBV5-1 and TRBJ2-5; 12 bases match TRBD2. Germline CDR1 reads SGHRS; CDR2 reads YFSETQ. With 0 bases clipped from V and 0 bases from J, the junction kept 6 bases outside the gene matches. The CDR3 consists of 18 residues. The CDR3 nucleotides are TGCGCCAGCAGCTTGGGAGGACTAGCGGGGTCGTACCAAGAGACCCAGTACTTC. This encodes CASSLGGLAGSYQETQYF.

The rearrangement joins TRBV18 to TRBJ2-1; 8 bases agree with TRBD1. J lost 5 bases, V lost 6 bases, and 6 bases had no gene match. Germline V lookup: CDR1 KGHSH, CDR2 LQKENI. The CDR3 is made up of 14 amino acids. This CDR3 reads CASSKDRDNNEQFF. CDR3 in DNA: TGTGCCAGCTCCAAGGACAGGGACAACAATGAGCAGTTCTTC.

J is TRBJ2-7 and V is TRBV5-1; 10 bases align to TRBD1. The CDR3 loop spans 15 amino acids. V lost 4 bases, J lost 4 bases, and 8 bases stayed unmatched. The V gene's germline CDR1 is SGHRS and CDR2 YFSETQ. The CDR3: CASSPPRQGAYEQYF. The DNA for the CDR3 is TGCGCCAGCAGCCCTCCGAGACAGGGGGCGTACGAGCAGTACTTC. Supplemented by reference TRBV5-1 and TRBJ2-7, the full variable domain reads KAGVTQTPRYLIKTRGQQVTLSCSPISGHRSVSWYQQTPGQGLQFLFEYFSETQRNKGNFPGRFSGRQFSNSRSEMNVSTLELGDSALYLCASSPPRQGAYEQYFGPGTRLTVT.

J is TRBJ2-7 and V is TRBV11-2, with D unclear. V lost 1 base and J lost 2, with 9 bases in between. The CDR3 runs 14 residues. The germline V gene encodes CDR1 SGHAT and CDR2 FQNNGV. CDR3 region: CASSLGPGPYEQYV. The DNA for the CDR3 is TGTGCCAGCAGCTTAGGTCCTGGCCCCTACGAGCAGTACGTC.

The chain recombines TRBV7-9 with TRBJ2-1, with D perhaps TRBD2 (5 bases). From germline, CDR1 is SEHNR and CDR2 FQNEAQ (reference sequence). V lost 5 bases, J lost 9 bases, and 17 bases lay in between. The CDR3 is 14 amino acids. The CDR3, as DNA: TGTGCCAGCAGCCGCCCTGAGGGCCGGAGTGAGCAGTTCTTC. Its protein is CASSRPEGRSEQFF.

This clonotype was seen many times. This rearrangement joins TRBV24-1 to TRBJ2-1, with D unclear. Between the trimmed V and J ends, which lost 1 base and 0 bases, there was a span of 6 bases. The CDR3 totals 15 residues. Germline assignment: CDR1 KGHDR and CDR2 SFDVKD. The CDR3 loop is CATSDFKDSYNEQFF. The CDR3 DNA is TGTGCCACCAGTGATTTTAAGGACTCCTACAATGAGCAGTTCTTC.

This chain uses TRBV27 with TRBJ1-6; D might be TRBD1 (6 bases). The germline gives CDR1 MNHEY, CDR2 SMNVEV (reference sequence). This CDR3 is 16 amino acids long. The V and J ends lost 4 bases and 6 bases respectively, with 16 bases between them. CDR3 DNA: TGTGCCAGCAGTTCCTACGACGGGACACTTAATTCACCCCTCCACTTT. Amino acids: CASSSYDGTLNSPLHF.

This clonotype was detected a few times. V gene TRBV7-9 combines with J gene TRBJ1-1; D unclear. V was shortened by 1 base and J by 7 bases, with 13 bases between the two germline ends. The CDR3 contains 14 residues. CDR1 is SEHNR, CDR2 FQNEAQ, per germline (reference sequence). CDR3 nucleotide sequence: TGTGCCAGCAGCTTAGAAAGGACGGGAGATGAAGCTTTCTTT. This gives the protein CASSLERTGDEAFF.

This clonotype is a singleton in its sample. The V and J genes are TRBV4-1 and TRBJ1-3; 7 bases fit TRBD1. This CDR3 contains 15 residues. The V gene's germline CDR1 is MGHRA and CDR2 YSYEKL. J was trimmed by 2 bases and V by 4 bases; bases with no gene match: 5. The CDR3: CASSLDRDTGNTIYF. The CDR3 DNA reads TGCGCCAGCAGCCTCGACAGGGATACTGGAAACACCATATATTTT.